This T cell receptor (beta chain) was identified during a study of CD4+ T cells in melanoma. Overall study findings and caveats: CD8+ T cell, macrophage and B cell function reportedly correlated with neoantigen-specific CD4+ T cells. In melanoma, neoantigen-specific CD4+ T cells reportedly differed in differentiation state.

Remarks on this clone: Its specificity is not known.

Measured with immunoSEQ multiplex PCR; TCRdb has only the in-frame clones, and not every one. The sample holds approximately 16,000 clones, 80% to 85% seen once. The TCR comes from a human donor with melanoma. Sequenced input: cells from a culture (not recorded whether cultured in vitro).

This CDR3 is CASSDGTSGVAYEQYF. The CDR3 DNA reads TGTGCCAGCAGCGACGGCACTAGCGGGGTCGCCTACGAGCAGTACTTC. J is TRBJ2-5 and V is TRBV11-2; 10 bases are shared with TRBD2. The J call may be incorrect, as the DNA end agrees better with TRBJ2-7. The CDR3 runs 16 residues. The germline V gene has CDR1 SGHAT and CDR2 FQNNGV.